This T cell receptor beta chain was recorded in a study of human T cells and chemical hapten exposure listed by TCRdb under 2021. Looking at the study overall: For sensitization, 2% DPC in acetone was applied to a roughly 2 cm by roughly 2 cm area of upper inner arm skin. Weekly therapeutic DPC doses were additionally applied to the scalp of patients throughout the roughly 22-week study period. Patch testing was done on the upper back using Finn chambers containing 0.01% DPC, and results were scored after 6 days according to International Contact Dermatitis Research Group standards. Alopecia areata with under or over 50% scalp involvement, alopecia totalis and alopecia universalis were represented in the patient cohort, which was mostly female. Libraries were combined into a pool for sequencing, and differences in TCR yield between samples came mainly from small differences in library volumes within the pool. The study tracked peripheral blood TCR repertoire changes in vivo during primary and secondary sensitization to the hapten diphenylcyclopropenone (DPC) in alopecia patients. Blood samples were taken from patients before sensitization (week 0) and then at 2, 6 and about 24 weeks after DPC sensitization. Nearly 30 alopecia patients gave blood for TCR sequencing at one to four time points (pre-sensitization, 2, 6 and 24 weeks). Study-wide conclusions, independent of this receptor: No change with DPC sensitization was found in the number of TCRs above 1 in 1000 frequency, and no evidence of global repertoire structure alterations was found. Patch test score was positively correlated with the number of PT1 expanded TCRs, with significance at thresholds 8, 16 and 32 but not at 4. Because all patients had alopecia, a presumed autoimmune disease, the immune response of the patients might differ from that of healthy individuals. Compared with pre-sensitization or healthy control sets, expanded TCRs formed significantly more large CDR3 similarity clusters, which is consistent with antigen-driven responses. After repeated subsampling, the strength of the expansion versus patch-test correlation and the threshold at which it became significant changed.

This clonotype was seen more than once but under ten times. The specificity of this receptor is unknown. No base quality values were provided; no much bigger clone lies one nucleotide off. Receptor libraries were prepared by RACE. TCRdb lists the instrument as NextSeq 500. During library preparation, unique molecular identifiers were attached to individual cDNA molecules so that TCRs could be counted in a quantitative, reproducible way. Each blood RNA sample was used to sequence both TCR alpha and TCR beta chains. For the original study's pipeline: Samples had a median of roughly 100,000 TCRs, with a range from about 23,224 to 750,000. V, J and CDR3 annotation of the TCR reads was performed with the Decombinator software suite. For PS versus PT1 abundance plots, all samples were subsampled to the same number of TCRs (28,000). Expanded TCRs were defined as absent before sensitization and observed at least eight times at the 2-week time point. The raw public reads went through TCRdb reprocessing: fastp at Q25, MiXCR clone calling, in-frame beta chains kept. Identical CDR3 proteins give one entry, which carries the most common genes and DNA. TCRdb, not the original authors, processed these V and J calls. Within this sample are about 100,000 distinct CDR3 sequences, with approximately 10% of them counted one time only. The ten largest clones add up to approximately 3.3% of the sample.

The time point label for this specimen denotes: patch test 2, 6 weeks after DPC sensitization. The sample's treatment or condition label is to be understood as: therapeutic diphenylcyclopropenone sensitization with weekly scalp DPC. Blood at each patch-test visit was drawn before the patch test was applied. To be eligible, patients had to be aged 18 to 70, diagnosed with alopecia and judged suitable for DPC therapy, while pregnant patients were excluded. Total RNA was extracted from unfractionated whole blood collected in Tempus Blood RNA tubes. CDR1 and CDR2 were assigned from the germline V gene as SQVTM and ANQGSEA. Including cysteine and phenylalanine, the CDR3 has 13 amino acids. CDR3 DNA is the only sequence kept; it has 39 bases, read in frame from the first base. Trimming takes 4 bases from V and 6 bases from J, and the germline ends sit 16 bases apart.

The input for sequencing was whole blood, taken in connection with sensitization to the hapten diphenylcyclopropenone (DPC). This clonotype was sampled from a woman between 40 and 55 years old with alopecia areata. Some clones in this sample may be carry-over from other donors' samples. This chain is built from TRBV29-1 and TRBJ2-7; the D element could tentatively be TRBD1 or TRBD2, as 6 bases agree for each. The nucleotide sequence reads TGCAGCGTTGTCCGGGGGCCTGCTGGCGAGCAGTACTTC. This is translated as CSVVRGPAGEQYF.